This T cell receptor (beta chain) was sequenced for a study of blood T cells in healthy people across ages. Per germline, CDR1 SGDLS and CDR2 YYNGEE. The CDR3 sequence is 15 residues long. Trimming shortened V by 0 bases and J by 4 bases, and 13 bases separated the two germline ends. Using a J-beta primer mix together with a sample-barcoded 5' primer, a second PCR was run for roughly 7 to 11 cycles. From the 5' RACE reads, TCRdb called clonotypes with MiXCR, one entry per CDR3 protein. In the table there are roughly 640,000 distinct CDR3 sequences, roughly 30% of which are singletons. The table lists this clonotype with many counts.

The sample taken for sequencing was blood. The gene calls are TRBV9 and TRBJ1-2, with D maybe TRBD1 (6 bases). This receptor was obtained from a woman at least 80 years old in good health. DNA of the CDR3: TGTGCCAGCAGCGTAGGTGGACGGACAGCCTATGGCTACACCTTC. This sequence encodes CASSVGGRTAYGYTF.